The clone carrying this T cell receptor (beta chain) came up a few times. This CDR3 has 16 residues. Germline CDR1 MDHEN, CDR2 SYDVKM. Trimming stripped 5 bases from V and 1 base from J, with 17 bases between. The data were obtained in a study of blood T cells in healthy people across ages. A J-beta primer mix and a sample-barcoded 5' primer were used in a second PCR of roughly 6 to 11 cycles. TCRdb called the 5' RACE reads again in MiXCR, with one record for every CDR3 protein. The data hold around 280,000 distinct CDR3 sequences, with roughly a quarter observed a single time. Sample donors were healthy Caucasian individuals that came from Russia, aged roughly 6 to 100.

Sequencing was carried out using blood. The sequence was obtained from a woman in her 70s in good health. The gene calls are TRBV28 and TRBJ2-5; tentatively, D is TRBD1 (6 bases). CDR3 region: CASSVLQGFGQETQYF. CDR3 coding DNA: TGTGCCAGCAGTGTACTTCAGGGGTTCGGCCAAGAGACCCAGTACTTC.